This T cell receptor beta chain was observed in a study of blood T cell repertoires in COVID-19. About the research overall: COVID-19 samples collected from the United States, Italy and Spain covered acute and convalescent phases. T cells, B-cell-depleted T cells, or PBMCs supplied cDNA or gDNA.

The CDR3 loop spans 15 amino acids. J lost 0 bases, V lost 4 bases, and 5 bases had no gene match. The germline CDR1 and CDR2 sequences are MNHEY and SVGAGI. Study processing details: Estimates of nucleated cell counts were drawn from the amplification of reference gene primers. Assay used: immunoSEQ multiplex PCR; TCRdb lists only in-frame clones, some missing. Clonal size and the V and J genes are those of that table, whereas D and trimming came from the DNA. The top ten hold 4.5% to 5.5% of the sample, which has about 220,000 clones, more than 75% seen once. The rearrangement links TRBV6-5 to TRBJ2-7; 8 bases line up with TRBD2. The receptor was derived from a woman between 65 and 79 years old with COVID-19, enrolled during active disease. Material: peripheral blood. The CDR3 is CASSLTSGSSYEQYF. CDR3 nucleotide sequence: TGTGCCAGCAGTTTAACTAGCGGTAGCTCCTACGAGCAGTACTTC.